Shown below are 2 T cell receptor beta chains from a single sample sequenced in a study of blood T cell repertoires in COVID-19. Measured with immunoSEQ multiplex PCR; TCRdb has only the in-frame clones, and not every one. The sample records hundreds of thousands of clones, 86% being singletons. Sequenced material: peripheral blood. The receptors were gathered from a woman aged 25 to 39 with active or convalescent COVID-19.

The V and J genes are TRBV6-5 and TRBJ2-7, with 9 bases fitting TRBD2. CDR1 is MNHEY and CDR2 is SVGAGI in the germline V gene. This CDR3 region has 13 residues. V lost 7 bases to trimming and J lost 2 bases; unmatched junction nucleotides: 3. The CDR3 spells CASKSSGAYEQYF. In nucleotides, the CDR3 is TGTGCCAGCAAGTCTAGCGGGGCCTACGAGCAGTACTTC.

This rearrangement joins TRBV14 to TRBJ2-7; TRBD2 matches 10 bases. Per the germline V gene, CDR1 is SGHDN and CDR2 is FVKESK. The CDR3 covers 15 residues. J gave up 4 bases and V 4 bases, and 7 bases lay outside the gene matches. The CDR3 DNA is TGTGCCAGCAGCCCGTTAGCGGGAGGTCGGTACGAGCAGTACTTC. Residues: CASSPLAGGRYEQYF.